This T cell receptor (beta chain) was captured by sequencing in a study of T-cell memory formation after mild COVID-19. Study-level information: Most TCR clusters belonged to a single donor. Study-wide points: Contracting CD4+ clones sat mainly in CM and EM; CD8+ in EMRA.

As regards this clonotype: The target antigen is unknown.

MiXCR, applied by TCRdb to the 5' RACE reads, yields one record per CDR3 protein. Of approximately 300,000 distinct CDR3 sequences listed, roughly 15% are singletons. Sequencing was done on a sample of PBMCs or a T cell subset sorted from them (not recorded which). The TCR originated in a man in his late teens or twenties who had mild COVID-19 (a few samples of this study predate the infection). Cell type and time point are not known.

The CDR3 protein is CASSLGGGGAEAFF. The CDR3 DNA reads as TGTGCCAGCAGCTTAGGAGGGGGCGGGGCTGAAGCTTTCTTT. V is TRBV7-2 and J is TRBJ1-1, with TRBD1 identical over 7 bases. Looked up from germline, CDR1 is SGHTA and CDR2 is FQGNSA. V lost 1 base, J lost 6 bases, and 5 bases stayed unmatched. This CDR3 spans 14 amino acids. Full variable domain (outside the CDR3, taken from reference TRBV7-2 and TRBJ1-1): GAGVSQSPSNKVTEKGKDVELRCDPISGHTALYWYRQSLGQGLEFLIYFQGNSAPDKSGLPSDRFSAERTGGSVSTLTIQRTQQEDSAVYLCASSLGGGGAEAFFGQGTRLTVV.